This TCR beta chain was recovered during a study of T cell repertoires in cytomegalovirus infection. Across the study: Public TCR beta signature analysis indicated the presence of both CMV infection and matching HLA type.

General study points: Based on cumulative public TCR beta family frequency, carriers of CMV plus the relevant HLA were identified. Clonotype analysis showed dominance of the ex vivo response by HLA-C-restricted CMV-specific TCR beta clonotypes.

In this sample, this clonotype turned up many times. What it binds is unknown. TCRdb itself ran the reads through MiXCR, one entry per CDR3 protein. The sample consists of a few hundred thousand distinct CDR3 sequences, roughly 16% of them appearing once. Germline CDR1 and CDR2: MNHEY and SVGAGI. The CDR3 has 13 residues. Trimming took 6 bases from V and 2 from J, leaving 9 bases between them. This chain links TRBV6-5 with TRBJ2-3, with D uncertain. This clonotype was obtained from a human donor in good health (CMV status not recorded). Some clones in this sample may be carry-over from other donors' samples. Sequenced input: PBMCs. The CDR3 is CASRGYYTDTQYF. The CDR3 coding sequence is TGTGCCAGCAGGGGATACTACACAGATACGCAGTATTTT.